Each of the 18 T cell receptor beta chains below was sequenced from the same sample in a study of OX40 agonist ivuxolimab in advanced cancers. Libraries were prepared by immunoSEQ multiplex PCR; TCRdb keeps only in-frame clonotypes and omits some of them. The sample includes about 82,000 clones, about 85% of them seen just once. The sequencing used CD4+ or CD8+ T cells sorted from blood, collected in a trial of the OX40 agonist ivuxolimab. These receptors came from an adult with an advanced solid tumor such as melanoma, head and neck, liver or kidney cancer.

The V gene is TRBV12-2, the J gene TRBJ1-5. TRBV12-2 is recorded as a pseudogene. This CDR3 has 16 amino acids. CDR3 in amino acids: CASRLEAWGSNQPQHF. As DNA, the CDR3 is TGTGCAAGTCGCTTAGAGGCGTGGGGATCCAATCAGCCCCAGCATTTT.

The chain recombines TRBV19 with TRBJ1-5, with D tentatively TRBD1 (5 bases). Germline V gene data show CDR1 as LNHDA and CDR2 as SQIVND (reference sequence). CDR3 length: 14 residues. Trimming took off 2 bases at V and 7 bases at J, with 12 bases between the two ends. The CDR3 DNA reads TGTGCCAGTAGTATAAGAGGGGCAGGGCAGCCCCAGCATTTT. Protein product: CASSIRGAGQPQHF.

The chain combines TRBV15 with TRBJ1-4, with 7 bases lining up with TRBD1. The CDR3 contains 16 residues. The germline V gene encodes CDR1 LNHNV and CDR2 YYDKDF (reference sequence). The junction had 5 bases not matched to a gene; V was cut back by 2 bases and J by 2 bases. CDR3 in amino acids: CATSRNRQGTNEKLFF. The CDR3 nucleotides read TGTGCCACCAGCAGAAATCGACAGGGTACTAATGAAAAACTGTTTTTT.

This chain joins TRBV7-6 and TRBJ1-3; the D gene is possibly TRBD1 (6 bases). The CDR3 has 17 amino acids. Per the germline V gene, CDR1 is SGHVS and CDR2 is FNYEAQ. V gave up 1 base and J gave up 2 bases, with 15 bases separating them. CDR3 sequence reads: CASSLEVRGAAGNTIYF. In DNA, the CDR3 is TGTGCCAGCAGCTTAGAGGTGCGGGGGGCGGCTGGAAACACCATATATTTT.

The CDR3 here is CASSSGQRNTGELFF. The CDR3 DNA follows: TGTGCCAGCAGCTCGGGACAGCGGAACACCGGGGAGCTGTTTTTT. The chain employs TRBV7-3 and TRBJ2-2; 7 bases line up with TRBD1. The germline V gene encodes CDR1 SGHTA and CDR2 FQGTGA. V shed 4 bases and J 1 base; nucleotides not matched to a gene: 3. This CDR3 has 15 residues.

This chain links TRBV7-9 with TRBJ1-5, with 7 bases fitting TRBD1. Trimming cost V 5 bases and J 2 bases; bases outside gene matches: 6. Germline V CDR1 and CDR2: SEHNR, FQNEAQ (reference sequence). This CDR3 is 15 amino acids long. CDR3 sequence (DNA): TGTGCCAGCAGCCATACAGGGGATGGCAATCAGCCCCAGCATTTT. It is translated as CASSHTGDGNQPQHF.

The V gene is TRBV2, the J gene TRBJ2-2, with TRBD1 matching 8 bases. Trimming removed 2 bases from V and 5 bases from J; junction bases left unmatched: 1. Germline loops: CDR1 SNHLY, CDR2 FYNNEI. This CDR3 spans 14 amino acids. The CDR3 coding sequence is TGTGCCAGCAGTGAAAGGACAGGGACCGGGGAGCTGTTTTTT. This sequence encodes CASSERTGTGELFF.

J is TRBJ2-7 and V is TRBV5-1, with 9 bases fitting TRBD1. Germline values: CDR1 SGHRS, CDR2 YFSETQ. The CDR3 has 15 residues. With 2 bases clipped from V and 6 bases from J, the junction kept 9 bases outside the gene matches. The CDR3 DNA reads TGCGCCAGCAGCTTAGGGACAGGGCCCTTCTCCGAGCAGTACTTC. Amino acid sequence: CASSLGTGPFSEQYF.

V and J are TRBV7-9 and TRBJ2-3; D remains unclear. The CDR3 contains 11 residues. The V end was cut by 7 bases, the J end by 4 bases, with 6 bases between. Per germline, CDR1 SEHNR and CDR2 FQNEAQ (reference sequence). The CDR3 sequence: CASTHSDTQYF. The CDR3 bases are TGTGCCAGCACCCATTCAGATACGCAGTATTTT.

The chain recombines TRBV7-3 with TRBJ2-3; 7 bases are a match to TRBD1. The V gene's germline CDR1 is SGHTA and CDR2 FQGTGA. The trim removed 1 base at V and 1 base at J, leaving 14 bases unmatched. The CDR3 runs to 19 residues. The CDR3: CASSLIRTGFAAGTDTQYF. CDR3 nucleotides: TGTGCCAGCAGCTTAATTCGGACAGGATTTGCTGCTGGCACAGATACGCAGTATTTT.

The V call is TRBV5-1, the J call TRBJ1-1, with D unresolved. Looked up from germline, CDR1 is SGHRS and CDR2 is YFSETQ. The CDR3 loop spans 16 amino acids. V shed 3 bases and J shed 4 bases, with 19 bases lying between them. The CDR3 sequence: CASSWPGSGKGTEAFF. In DNA, the CDR3 is TGCGCCAGCAGCTGGCCCGGGTCGGGGAAAGGCACTGAAGCTTTCTTT.

V gene TRBV19 combines with J gene TRBJ1-2; D is unresolved. Trimming stripped 4 bases from V and 8 bases from J, with 17 bases between. The germline V gene has CDR1 LNHDA and CDR2 SQIVND (reference sequence). This CDR3 spans 14 amino acids. The CDR3 protein is CASSKGDPPIGYTF. CDR3 sequence (DNA): TGTGCCAGTAGTAAGGGCGACCCCCCTATCGGCTACACCTTC.

The chain is built from TRBV6-1 and TRBJ2-7; D might be TRBD2 (6 bases). The CDR3 contains 13 residues. The ends were cut back, 6 bases at V and 3 bases at J, with 12 bases in the middle. CDR1 MNHNS and CDR2 SASEGT come from the germline V gene. This chain's CDR3 is CASRGGLRYEQYF. The CDR3, as DNA: TGTGCCAGCAGAGGAGGGCTTCGCTACGAGCAGTACTTC.

The chain recombines TRBV11-3 with TRBJ2-1; 9 nucleotides match TRBD1. Germline lookup yields CDR1 SGHNT and CDR2 YENEEA. The CDR3 has 15 residues. The V gene end was trimmed by 4 bases and the J gene end by 4 bases; junction bases not matched to a gene: 5. In DNA, the CDR3 is TGTGCCAGCAGCTCCGAGGGACAGGGTTACAATGAGCAGTTCTTC. It specifies CASSSEGQGYNEQFF.

V is TRBV19 and J is TRBJ1-6; D may be TRBD1 (6 bases). The V gene lost 6 bases and the J gene lost 8 bases, with 14 bases spanning the gap. CDR3 length equals 14 residues. Germline V gene data show CDR1 as LNHDA and CDR2 as SQIVND (reference sequence). The CDR3 nucleotides are TGTGCCAGTAGAGTCAGGGGCGGTGATTCACCCCTCCACTTT. This sequence encodes CASRVRGGDSPLHF.

The V gene is TRBV6-5, the J gene TRBJ1-3, with D unresolved. In germline, CDR1 is MNHEY, CDR2 SVGAGI. V dropped 0 bases and J dropped 2 bases, with 8 bases sitting between them. The CDR3 is 15 residues long. CDR3 sequence (DNA): TGTGCCAGCAGTTACTCAATCGAGCCTGGAAACACCATATATTTT. Amino acids: CASSYSIEPGNTIYF.

V and J are TRBV4-2 and TRBJ2-6; no definite D call. The germline V gene has CDR1 LGHNA and CDR2 YNFKEQ. The CDR3 length is 16 residues. V was trimmed by 1 base and J by 0 bases, leaving 7 bases between them. The CDR3 spells CASSQGGSSGANVLTF. The DNA of the CDR3 is TGTGCCAGCAGCCAAGGAGGCAGCTCTGGGGCCAACGTCCTGACTTTC.

This sequence joins TRBV28 and TRBJ1-2, with D possibly being TRBD1 (5 bases). Germline loops: CDR1 MDHEN, CDR2 SYDVKM. CDR3 size: 13 residues. Trimming pared 7 bases from V and 8 bases from J, leaving 17 bases between. The chain's CDR3 is CASTQWGGTGYTF. CDR3 nucleotide sequence: TGTGCCAGCACCCAATGGGGAGGGACGGGCTACACCTTC.